The following is a T cell receptor beta chain sequence with its context. The target of this receptor is not known. No base-level quality is on record; no much larger clone is a single base apart. This entry belongs to a study of blood T cell repertoires in COVID-19 (dated by TCRdb to 2018 to 2020). Concerning the study at large: Collaborator samples came from the United States, Italy and Spain and covered acute and convalescent phases of COVID-19. The material from the prospective study consisted of cDNA or gDNA derived from T cells, B-cell-depleted T cells, or PBMCs. Samples came from the ongoing ImmuneRACE study (first 160 participants) plus 1,254 subjects from 6 global collaborators. Subjects who had been exposed to COVID-19, were actively infected with it, or had recovered from it provided the deeply sampled blood TCRbeta repertoires that made up the dataset. HLA class I and class II types, where available, came from metadata supplied by the sample provider rather than from assay-based typing. Nearly every sample came with metadata listing a de-identified subject ID, COVID-19 status, age in years and sex. The repertoires were made available in a free public database intended to serve as a resource for research on the immune response to SARS-CoV-2.

TCRbeta CDR3 regions were amplified from genomic DNA by means of the immunoSEQ Assay, a bias-controlled multiplex PCR. The study's processing was this. The number of nucleated cells in each sample was estimated from the amplification of reference gene primers within the assay. To quantify the absolute abundance of each unique TCRbeta CDR3 rearrangement, sequence reads were collapsed and filtered. Productive Simpson clonality was computed per sample as the square root of Simpson's diversity index over productive rearrangements. What TCRdb holds here is the immuneACCESS table cut down to in-frame rearrangements. Part of the clones is not present; checked against another copy, under half of the missing clones reflect an unresolved V gene, and the others are unexplained. V and J calls and clone size follow that table, whereas D and trimming were derived from the DNA. For this sample there are more than 150,000 clones; about 86% appear just once. The ten most abundant clones make up under 25% of the sample.

Study-wide conclusions, independent of this receptor: The amount of clinical and demographic metadata varied by source and participant and was provided uncurated.

The collaborating institutions used their own protocols to collect whole blood in K2EDTA tubes. For TCRbeta analysis, collaborator samples were shipped as frozen whole blood, as isolated PBMCs, or as DNA extracted from either sample type. CDR1 SEHNR and CDR2 FQNEAQ were looked up in the germline V gene (reference sequence). The V end loses 5 bases and the J end loses 4 bases, and a stretch of 22 bases separates them. The CDR3 holds 17 amino acids from the cysteine to the phenylalanine. Only the CDR3 region is kept as DNA, spanning 51 bases read in frame from base 1. The sequenced sample consisted of peripheral blood. In this chain, TRBV7-9 is recombined with TRBJ2-3; TRBD1 is a possible D gene, resting on 5 matching bases. The clonotype originates from a man between 70 and 80 years old with active or convalescent COVID-19. This receptor has the CDR3 CASSPLLGRVAADTQYF. The sequence in DNA is TGTGCCAGCAGCCCCCTCCTGGGCAGGGTGGCGGCAGATACGCAGTATTTT.